This is a list of T cell receptor beta chains from one sample in a study of blood T cells in healthy people across ages. TCRdb used MiXCR to reprocess the 5' RACE reads, holding one entry per CDR3 protein. The sample has around 1.5 million distinct CDR3 sequences; about 32% are singletons. The specimen was blood. The receptors shown here come from a woman in her 30s in good health. Both conserved end residues are part of each CDR3. A D gene is named only where the DNA matches it firmly. The size of a clone is reported for some rows only, either as once, few or many, or as a class for expanded clones.

TRBV4-1	TRBD1	TRBJ2-7	few	CASSPGQGIDEQYF	TGCGCCAGCAGCCCGGGACAGGGGATCGACGAGCAGTACTTC
TRBV29-1	-	TRBJ2-1	many	CSVERVSYNEQFF	TGCAGCGTTGAGCGGGTTTCCTACAATGAGCAGTTCTTC
TRBV20-1	TRBD1	TRBJ2-3	few	CSARENRGVGADTQYF	TGCAGTGCTAGAGAGAACAGGGGGGTGGGGGCAGATACGCAGTATTTT
TRBV5-1	TRBD2	TRBJ2-3	-	CASSMVAGVVIDTQYF	TGCGCCAGCAGCATGGTAGCGGGAGTCGTTATAGATACGCAGTATTTT
TRBV5-6	-	TRBJ1-1	-	CASSLDRAAAEAFF	TGTGCCAGCAGCTTGGACAGGGCGGCTGCTGAAGCTTTCTTT
TRBV11-1	TRBD1	TRBJ2-6	few	CASKGTGLSGANVLTF	TGTGCCAGCAAAGGGACAGGTCTATCCGGGGCCAACGTCCTGACTTTC
TRBV28	TRBD2	TRBJ2-2	-	CASSLYQGGTSGRYGGELFF	TGTGCCAGCAGTTTATATCAGGGGGGGACTAGCGGGAGATACGGCGGGGAGCTGTTTTTT
TRBV9	TRBD2	TRBJ2-1	few	CASSETPAGTSGREQFF	TGTGCCAGCAGCGAAACCCCCGCGGGGACTAGCGGGAGAGAACAGTTCTTC
TRBV4-1	-	TRBJ2-7	-	CASSQDEGTGYIRYDYEQYF	TGCGCCAGCAGTCAAGATGAGGGGACGGGGTACATACGCTACGACTACGAGCAGTACTTC
TRBV13	TRBD2	TRBJ2-7	few	CASSSTSGGHSYEQYF	TGTGCCAGCAGCTCGACTAGCGGGGGGCATTCCTACGAGCAGTACTTC
TRBV5-5	TRBD2	TRBJ2-1	-	CASSLRTSGDGEQFF	TGTGCCAGCAGCCTGAGGACTAGCGGGGACGGTGAGCAGTTCTTC
TRBV7-6	-	TRBJ2-5	-	CASSPGVKETQYF	TGTGCCAGCAGCCCCGGGGTGAAGGAGACCCAGTACTTC
TRBV9	-	TRBJ2-6	many	CASSVSGANVLTF	TGTGCCAGCAGTGTCTCTGGGGCCAACGTCCTGACTTTC
TRBV3-1	TRBD2	TRBJ2-3	-	CASSQDQGTSGTDTQYF	TGTGCCAGCAGCCAAGATCAGGGGACTAGCGGTACAGATACGCAGTATTTT
TRBV27	-	TRBJ2-3	-	CASSFSRGERTDTQYF	TGTGCCAGCAGTTTCAGCAGGGGGGAAAGGACAGATACGCAGTATTTT
TRBV12-3/TRBV12-4	-	TRBJ2-1	-	CASIAVPVGSRPIGQFF	TGTGCCAGCATTGCGGTACCGGTAGGGAGCCGACCAATAGGGCAGTTCTTC
TRBV24-1	TRBD1	TRBJ1-1	-	CATEYGQEKNTEAFF	TGTGCCACCGAATACGGACAGGAAAAAAACACTGAAGCTTTCTTT
TRBV5-1	-	TRBJ2-1	-	CASSLSNRAYNEQFF	TGCGCCAGCAGCTTGTCAAACAGGGCCTACAATGAGCAGTTCTTC
TRBV20-1	TRBD1	TRBJ1-1	-	CSARDRDRTNTEAFF	TGCAGTGCTAGAGATCGGGACAGGACGAACACTGAAGCTTTCTTT
TRBV3-1	-	TRBJ1-4	-	CASSQAGTPNEKLFF	TGTGCCAGCAGCCAAGCAGGGACACCTAATGAAAAACTGTTTTTT
TRBV15	TRBD2	TRBJ2-1	-	CATSRDRSGGRNEQFF	TGTGCCACCAGCAGAGATAGGAGCGGGGGGCGCAATGAGCAGTTCTTC
TRBV29-1	-	TRBJ1-1	few	CSVGRGPEAFF	TGCAGCGTTGGCCGTGGGCCTGAAGCTTTCTTT
TRBV28	-	TRBJ2-7	-	CASSNRADEQYF	TGTGCCAGCAGTAACAGGGCGGACGAGCAGTACTTC